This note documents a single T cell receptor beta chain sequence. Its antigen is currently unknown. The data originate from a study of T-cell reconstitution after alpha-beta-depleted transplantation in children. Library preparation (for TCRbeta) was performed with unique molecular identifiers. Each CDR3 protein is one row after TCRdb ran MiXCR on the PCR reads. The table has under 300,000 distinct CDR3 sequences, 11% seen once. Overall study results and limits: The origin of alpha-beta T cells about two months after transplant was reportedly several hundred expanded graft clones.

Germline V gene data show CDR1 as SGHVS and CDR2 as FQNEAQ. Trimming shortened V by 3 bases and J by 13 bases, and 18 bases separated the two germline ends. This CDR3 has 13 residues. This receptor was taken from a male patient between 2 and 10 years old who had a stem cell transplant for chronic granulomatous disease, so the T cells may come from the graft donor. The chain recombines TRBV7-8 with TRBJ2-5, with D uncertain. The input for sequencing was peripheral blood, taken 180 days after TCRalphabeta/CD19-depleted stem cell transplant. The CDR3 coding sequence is TGTGCCAGCAGCTTGAGTGTTTTAAGAGACCGGTACTTC. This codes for CASSLSVLRDRYF.